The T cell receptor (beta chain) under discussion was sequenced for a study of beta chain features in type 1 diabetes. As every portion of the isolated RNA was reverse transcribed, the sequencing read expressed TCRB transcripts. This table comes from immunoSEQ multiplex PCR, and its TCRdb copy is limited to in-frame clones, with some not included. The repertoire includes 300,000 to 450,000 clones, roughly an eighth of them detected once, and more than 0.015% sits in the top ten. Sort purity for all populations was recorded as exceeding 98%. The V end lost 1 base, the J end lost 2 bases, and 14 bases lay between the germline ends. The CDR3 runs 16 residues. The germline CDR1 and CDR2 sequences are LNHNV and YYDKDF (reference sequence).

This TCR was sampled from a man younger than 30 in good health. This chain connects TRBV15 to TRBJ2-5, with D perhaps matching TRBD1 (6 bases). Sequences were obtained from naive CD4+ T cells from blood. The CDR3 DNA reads TGTGCCACCAGCAGAGCAAGACTGGGGGCACAAGAGACCCAGTACTTC. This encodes CATSRARLGAQETQYF. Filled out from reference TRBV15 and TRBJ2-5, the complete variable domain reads DAMVIQNPRYQVTQFGKPVTLSCSQTLNHNVMYWYQQKSSQAPKLLFHYYDKDFNNEADTPDNFQSRRPNTSFCFLDIRSPGLGDTAMYLCATSRARLGAQETQYFGPGTRLLVL.